In its sample, the clone carrying this T cell receptor (beta chain) was seen a few times. Its matching antigen is unknown. This sample was included in a study of CD8 T cells in ankylosing spondylitis. Regarding the study as a whole: Researchers reportedly found disease-linked clones significantly enriched in matched ankylosing spondylitis synovial fluid. Within peripheral blood, clones linked to disease were CD8+ and relatively rare. There was a TCR beta motif, made of several highly homologous variants, that appeared characteristic of ankylosing spondylitis blood.

The germline V gene encodes CDR1 SGHRS and CDR2 YFSETQ. Germline trimming cut 1 base from V and 0 bases from J; bases unmatched to any gene: 5. The CDR3 loop spans 17 amino acids. TCRdb reprocessed the 5' RACE reads via MiXCR and lists one record per CDR3 protein. The data show about 700,000 distinct CDR3 sequences, with about 20% seen just once and about a fifth held by the top ten. The chain carries TRBV5-1 and TRBJ1-3, with 9 bases identical to TRBD1. Sequences were obtained from blood, either unsorted or a sorted T cell fraction (not recorded which). This TCR came from a male donor with ankylosing spondylitis. CDR3 sequence: CASSLTGTGNSGNTIYF. CDR3 in DNA: TGCGCCAGCAGCTTGACCGGGACAGGGAACTCTGGAAACACCATATATTTT.